The sequence of this T cell receptor beta chain was determined in a study of cytomegalovirus exposure and HLA in healthy donors. Germline V lookup: CDR1 SNHLY, CDR2 FYNNEI. The CDR3 consists of 16 residues. V dropped 2 bases and J dropped 5 bases, with 18 bases sitting between them. The assay was immunoSEQ multiplex PCR, and TCRdb's table has in-frame clones only and misses some. Of some 170,000 clones listed, roughly 95% are singletons. This TCR came from a young woman in good health and CMV-seronegative. Sequencing was performed on PBMCs. The genes are TRBV2 and TRBJ2-5, with D perhaps TRBD2 (7 bases). CDR3 nucleotides: TGTGCCAGCAGTGAAAATTCGGGGGGCCTGCGGGAGACCCAGTACTTC. Encoded protein: CASSENSGGLRETQYF.